The TCR beta chain under discussion was sequenced for a study of T cells after yellow fever vaccination. Study-wide background: Each low-cell-number fraction was prepared by means of SMART-Seq v4 Ultra Low Input.

The TCR cDNA carried a universal primer site and UMIs from 5'RACE template switching. TCRdb re-called the 5' RACE reads with MiXCR, one entry per CDR3 protein. The profile covers some 500,000 distinct CDR3 sequences, with roughly 14% appearing a single time and 11% to 15% taken by the ten largest. Notes on the study in general: Most clones from primary vaccination resurfaced after the booster (around 95% CD4, more than 75% CD8).

Germline-derived CDR1 and CDR2 are SGHDT and YYEEEE. V gave up 4 bases and J gave up 6 bases, with 13 bases separating them. This CDR3 spans 13 amino acids. On this clonotype itself: Its matching antigen is unknown.

The receptor was isolated from a man aged 30-40 years who received the YFV17D yellow fever vaccine. The V call is TRBV5-6, the J call TRBJ1-1, with unresolved D. The sample was PBMCs, taken on the day of the yellow fever booster vaccination. CDR3 amino acids: CASSPADLPEAFF. The CDR3 coding sequence is TGTGCCAGCAGCCCCGCGGACCTGCCTGAAGCTTTCTTT.